The sample holds a few counts of the clone carrying this TCR beta chain. Its cognate antigen is unknown. With 60 Vbeta and 13 Jbeta primers, the PCR was carried out. TCRdb's table, derived via immunoSEQ multiplex PCR, lists solely in-frame clones and lacks some. The sample lists roughly 130,000 clones, about three quarters seen once, with 2% to 3% in the top ten. The record originates from a study of cytomegalovirus exposure and HLA in healthy donors. General observations from the study: Associated with cytomegalovirus, according to the listing, were 150 to 200 TCR beta chains.

This CDR3 region has 12 residues. V dropped 5 bases and J dropped 0 bases, with 4 bases sitting between them. The germline V gene has CDR1 SGHRS and CDR2 YFSETQ. The sequenced sample consisted of PBMCs. The rearrangement joins TRBV5-1 to TRBJ2-3; D gene unclear. The sequence derives from a woman aged 60-75 years in good health and CMV-seropositive. CDR3 sequence: CASRASTDTQYF. CDR3 DNA: TGCGCCAGCAGGGCCAGCACAGATACGCAGTATTTT. The full variable domain, in which reference TRBV5-1 and TRBJ2-3 provide the parts outside the CDR3, is KAGVTQTPRYLIKTRGQQVTLSCSPISGHRSVSWYQQTPGQGLQFLFEYFSETQRNKGNFPGRFSGRQFSNSRSEMNVSTLELGDSALYLCASRASTDTQYFGPGTRLTVL.